The 17 T cell receptor beta chains given below trace back to one sample, sequenced in a study of identical twins (dated by TCRdb to the mid-2010s). Libraries came from 5' RACE. Sequencing took place on an Illumina HiSeq 2000. The public reads were run again by TCRdb, first through fastp at Q25 and then through MiXCR, and only productive beta chains were kept. Identical CDR3 proteins give one entry, which carries the most common genes and DNA. For this sample the table gives 450,000 or so distinct CDR3 sequences, of which 20% to 25% were detected only once. The ten largest clones take up 2.5% to 3.5% of the sample. Another study also made use of these data, one on T cells expressing NK-cell markers.

The sample taken for sequencing was CD4+ T cells sorted from blood. Source of these receptors: a woman between 18 and 30 years old in good health.

The rearrangement uses TRBV2 and TRBJ2-5; TRBD1 is a possible D gene (6 bases). The germline CDR1 and CDR2 sequences are SNHLY and FYNNEI. V was trimmed by 7 bases and J by 3 bases, leaving 18 bases between them. The CDR3 has 15 amino acids. The chain's CDR3 is CASIYQRDTKETQYF. The CDR3 nucleotides read TGTGCCAGCATTTATCAAAGGGACACCAAAGAGACCCAGTACTTC.

In its sample, this clonotype was seen a few times. The V call is TRBV12-3 or TRBV12-4, the J call TRBJ1-1; D call uncertain. The V end was cut by 8 bases, the J end by 3 bases, with 13 bases between. The CDR3 contains 13 residues. The CDR3: CASGAGSHTEAFF. In nucleotides, the CDR3 is TGTGCCAGCGGCGCCGGCAGCCACACTGAAGCTTTCTTT.

This clonotype was observed a handful of times. The genes are TRBV7-8 and TRBJ2-3; the D gene is possibly TRBD1 (7 bases). Germline V CDR1 and CDR2: SGHVS, FQNEAQ. This CDR3 has 16 residues. With 1 base removed from V and 4 bases from J, the gap between germline ends came to 15 bases. The CDR3, as DNA: TGTGCCAGCAGCTTAGGCGGAGGGGGCTTCGCAGATACGCAGTATTTT. It yields the protein CASSLGGGGFADTQYF.

The chain carries TRBV29-1 and TRBJ1-2; D is possibly TRBD1 (5 bases). The V end was cut by 0 bases, the J end by 8 bases, with 10 bases between. Germline V CDR1 and CDR2: SQVTM, ANQGSEA. The CDR3 consists of 12 residues. The CDR3 protein is CSVEDQGGGYTF. CDR3 DNA: TGCAGCGTTGAAGACCAGGGTGGAGGCTACACCTTC.

This clonotype has a single count. This sequence joins TRBV7-6 and TRBJ2-7; 10 nucleotides line up with TRBD1. The CDR3 extends over 14 amino acids. V was pared by 7 bases and J by 3 bases, with 6 bases of the junction left unmatched. CDR1 SGHVS and CDR2 FNYEAQ come from the germline V gene. Here the CDR3 reads CASTTGTGVYEQYF. CDR3 DNA: TGTGCCAGCACGACCGGGACAGGGGTCTACGAGCAGTACTTC.

This clonotype appeared many times. The rearrangement joins TRBV6-2 or TRBV6-3 to TRBJ2-1; 10 bases agree with TRBD2. The CDR3 contains 14 residues. Looked up from germline, CDR1 is MNHEY and CDR2 is SVGEGT. V lost 7 bases, J lost 4 bases, and 4 bases stayed unmatched. CDR3 sequence reads: CASTDSGRYNEQFF. CDR3 nucleotides: TGTGCCAGCACCGATAGCGGGAGGTACAATGAGCAGTTCTTC.

This clonotype was counted between two and nine times. The rearrangement links TRBV6-2 or TRBV6-3 to TRBJ2-5, with a tentative D call TRBD1 (6 bases). The CDR3 length is 17 residues. Germline values: CDR1 MNHEY, CDR2 SVGEGT. The V and J ends lost 6 bases and 5 bases respectively, with 25 bases between them. CDR3 nucleotides: TGTGCCAGCAGGCCAACCGGGACACATCCAGCACGGGAGACCCAGTACTTC. Translating it yields CASRPTGTHPARETQYF.

This clonotype showed up just a few times. The V call is TRBV5-1, the J call TRBJ2-3, with D unclear. The ends were cut back, 3 bases at V and 6 bases at J, with 14 bases in the middle. The germline V gene has CDR1 SGHRS and CDR2 YFSETQ. CDR3 size: 14 residues. CDR3 region: CASSSGAKVDTQYF. The DNA for the CDR3 is TGCGCCAGCAGCTCCGGTGCCAAGGTTGATACGCAGTATTTT.

This clonotype was seen more than once but under ten times. The V call is TRBV20-1, the J call TRBJ2-4; tentative D call: TRBD1 (6 bases). Germline CDR1 is DFQATT and CDR2 is SNEGSKA (reference sequence). The V end lost 0 bases, the J end lost 4 bases, and 16 bases lay between the germline ends. The CDR3 length is 16 residues. The CDR3 DNA follows: TGCAGTGCTAGAGAAGAGGGCAGGGGAAAAAAAAACATTCAGTACTTC. Amino acids: CSAREEGRGKKNIQYF.

The chain couples TRBV12-5 to TRBJ1-2, with TRBD1 matching 8 bases. Germline CDR1 LGHNT, CDR2 FRNRAP. The CDR3 is made up of 14 amino acids. V dropped 6 bases and J dropped 1; count of bases not matched to a gene: 4. CDR3 bases: TGTGCTAGTGGACAGGGGGTCTTTAACTATGGCTACACCTTC. The encoded protein is CASGQGVFNYGYTF.

The chain links TRBV5-1 to TRBJ2-1; the D call may be TRBD1 or TRBD2 (5 bases each). This CDR3 comprises 15 residues. The germline V and J ends were trimmed by 4 bases and 8 bases, with 19 bases remaining between them. Germline V gene sequence: CDR1 SGHRS, CDR2 YFSETQ. The CDR3: CASSGGDPKEDEQFF. CDR3 DNA sequence: TGCGCCAGCAGCGGGGGAGACCCTAAAGAGGATGAGCAGTTCTTC.

The chain carries TRBV20-1 and TRBJ2-7; unclear D gene. The V gene lost 6 bases and the J gene lost 2 bases, with 11 bases spanning the gap. The CDR3 is 12 residues long. Germline assignment: CDR1 DFQATT and CDR2 SNEGSKA (reference sequence). CDR3 in amino acids: CSAQRPAYEQYF. CDR3 nucleotides: TGCAGTGCCCAACGTCCAGCCTACGAGCAGTACTTC.

The rearrangement joins TRBV20-1 to TRBJ1-2; D perhaps matches TRBD1 (5 bases). Germline V CDR1 and CDR2: DFQATT, SNEGSKA (reference sequence). The CDR3 sequence is 13 residues long. V lost 3 bases, J lost 1 base, and 9 bases lay in between. In DNA form, the CDR3 reads TGCAGTGCTAGTTGGGGGAGTAACTATGGCTACACCTTC. Its translation is CSASWGSNYGYTF.

The chain combines TRBV18 with TRBJ2-3, with D possibly matching TRBD1 (5 bases). CDR1 and CDR2 (germline): KGHSH, LQKENI. The CDR3 totals 14 residues. V dropped 0 bases and J dropped 6 bases, with 10 bases sitting between them. The CDR3 loop is CASSPPGRADTQYF. The CDR3 DNA reads TGTGCCAGCTCACCACCGGGCAGGGCGGATACGCAGTATTTT.

The chain carries TRBV7-3 and TRBJ1-2; possibly TRBD1 for D (5 bases). The CDR3 has 13 residues. Trimming removed 0 bases from V and 5 bases from J, with 7 bases in between. Germline V lookup: CDR1 SGHTA, CDR2 FQGTGA. CDR3 amino acids: CASSLTEGYGYTF. Written as DNA, the CDR3 is TGTGCCAGCAGCTTAACGGAGGGGTATGGCTACACCTTC.

This clonotype was counted between two and nine times. The gene calls are TRBV9 and TRBJ1-2, with D perhaps TRBD1 (5 bases). The germline V and J ends were trimmed by 4 bases and 7 bases, with 11 bases remaining between them. Germline V lookup: CDR1 SGDLS, CDR2 YYNGEE. The CDR3 spans 12 residues. The CDR3 region has the DNA TGTGCCAGCAGCTCCCGGGGGGTTGGCTACACCTTC. Translation: CASSSRGVGYTF.

Details on this clonotype: Mismatch with germline at one junction end may stem from a read error. The genes are TRBV12-3 or TRBV12-4 and TRBJ2-1; 12 positions match TRBD2. The CDR3 is 15 residues long. The CDR3 protein is CASRLGLAGYNEQFF. The DNA of the CDR3 is TGTGCCAGCAGGTTAGGACTAGCGGGATACAATGAGCAGTTCTTC.